The T cell receptor (beta chain) described here comes from a study of T-cell reconstitution after alpha-beta-depleted transplantation in children. Study-wide results and caveats: The authors attributed T-cell counts and diversity one year after transplant mostly to newly produced T cells. About two months after transplant, alpha-beta T cells reportedly came from several hundred expanded graft clones. Several patients had high TCRbeta diversity at day 60; it came from surviving recipient T cells and thymic progenitors.

This clonotype turned up a few times. The antigen is not known. The V gene lost 1 base and the J gene lost 0 bases, with 16 bases spanning the gap. Germline V gene lookup returns CDR1 SGHTA and CDR2 FQGNSA. The CDR3 contains 17 residues. For TCRbeta, the library was prepared with unique molecular identifiers. TCRdb called the PCR reads again in MiXCR, with one record for every CDR3 protein. The table lists about 900,000 distinct CDR3 sequences, about 29% of them singletons. Here the sequenced sample was PBMCs, mostly from graft donor cells, taken 360 days after TCRalphabeta/CD19-depleted stem cell transplant. The genes are TRBV7-2 and TRBJ2-7; D perhaps matches TRBD2 (5 bases). The TCR sequence derives from a boy under three years old who had a stem cell transplant for SCID, so the T cells may come from the graft donor. CDR3 loop: CASSLGGWSGFSYEQYF. CDR3 bases: TGTGCCAGCAGCTTAGGCGGCTGGAGCGGCTTCTCCTACGAGCAGTACTTC.